This entry concerns a single T cell receptor beta chain. The data derive from a study of cytotoxic CD8 clonotypes in ibrutinib-treated CLL. As for the study in general: Response material was collected after a median about 11 months of treatment, range 6 to 36.

With sequencing, the targeted depth ranged from 1 in 200,000 to 1 in 1 million T cells. Some clones are missing from TCRdb's copy, which holds only in-frame ones; the method was immunoSEQ multiplex PCR. The sample has about 160,000 clones, about 80% seen once; the top ten hold roughly 1.9%. The CDR3 totals 14 residues. Trimming pared 5 bases from V and 3 bases from J, leaving 14 bases between. The germline V gene has CDR1 KGHSH and CDR2 LQKENI. This chain uses TRBV18 with TRBJ2-7; D remains unclear. Sequencing was performed on PBMCs, taken after 12 months of ibrutinib treatment. This sequence was found in a human donor with chronic lymphocytic leukemia. CDR3 DNA: TGTGCCAGCTCAACCACCGGGCGGATCTACGAGCAGTACTTC. This gives the protein CASSTTGRIYEQYF.